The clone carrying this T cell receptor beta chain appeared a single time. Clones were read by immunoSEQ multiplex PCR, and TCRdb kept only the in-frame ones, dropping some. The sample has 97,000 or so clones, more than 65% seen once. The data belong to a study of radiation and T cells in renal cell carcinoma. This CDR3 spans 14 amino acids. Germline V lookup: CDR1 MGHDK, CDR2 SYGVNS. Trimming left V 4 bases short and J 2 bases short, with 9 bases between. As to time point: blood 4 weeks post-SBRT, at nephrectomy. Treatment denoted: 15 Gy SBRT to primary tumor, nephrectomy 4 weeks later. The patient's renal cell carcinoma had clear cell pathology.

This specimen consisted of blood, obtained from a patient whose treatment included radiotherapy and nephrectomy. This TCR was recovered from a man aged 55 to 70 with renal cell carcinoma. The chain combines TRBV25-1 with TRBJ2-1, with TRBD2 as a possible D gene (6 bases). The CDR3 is CASSGGIAYNEQFF. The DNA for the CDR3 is TGTGCCAGCAGTGGCGGGATCGCCTACAATGAGCAGTTCTTC.